These T cell receptor beta chains were read from a single sample in a study of beta chain features in type 1 diabetes. TCRdb keeps only in-frame clones here, not all; method: immunoSEQ multiplex PCR. In the table there are about 700,000 clones, over 10% of which are singletons. Sequencing used naive CD4+ T cells from blood. These receptors all stem from a man younger than 35 with type 1 diabetes. Each CDR3 is given with its conserved first and last residue. A D gene is named only where the DNA matches it firmly. Clone size, where shown, is once, few, many, or a class for clones that have expanded.

d_call: TRBD2; v_call: TRBV23-1; cdr3_length: 19; j_call: TRBJ2-5; clone_size: few; cdr3_aa: CASSRKGPGQLALEETQYF; cdr3_nt: TGCGCCAGCAGTCGAAAGGGCCCGGGGCAACTAGCGTTAGAAGAGACCCAGTACTTC
d_call: .; v_call: TRBV13; cdr3_length: 15; j_call: TRBJ1-1; clone_size: .; cdr3_aa: CASSPWGGENTEAFF; cdr3_nt: TGTGCCAGCAGCCCGTGGGGAGGAGAGAACACTGAAGCTTTCTTT
d_call: .; v_call: TRBV2; cdr3_length: 15; j_call: TRBJ2-1; clone_size: .; cdr3_aa: CASSARLPLGNEQFF; cdr3_nt: TGTGCCAGCAGTGCTCGCCTACCCCTAGGCAATGAGCAGTTCTTC
d_call: .; v_call: TRBV7-9; cdr3_length: 8; j_call: TRBJ1-1; clone_size: few; cdr3_aa: CAPGEAFF; cdr3_nt: TGTGCTCCGGGTGAAGCTTTCTTT
d_call: .; v_call: TRBV29-1; cdr3_length: 13; j_call: TRBJ2-7; clone_size: few; cdr3_aa: CSVQWMSSYEQYF; cdr3_nt: TGCAGCGTCCAATGGATGAGCTCCTACGAGCAGTACTTC
d_call: TRBD1; v_call: TRBV29-1; cdr3_length: 18; j_call: TRBJ2-1; clone_size: .; cdr3_aa: CSVYRGSFEQPSYNEQFF; cdr3_nt: TGCAGCGTTTACAGGGGGAGCTTCGAACAGCCCAGCTACAATGAGCAGTTCTTC
d_call: TRBD1; v_call: TRBV18; cdr3_length: 13; j_call: TRBJ1-2; clone_size: few; cdr3_aa: CASSPDRDYGYTF; cdr3_nt: TGTGCCAGCTCACCGGACAGGGACTATGGCTACACCTTC
d_call: .; v_call: TRBV2; cdr3_length: 13; j_call: TRBJ2-5; clone_size: .; cdr3_aa: CASSEAGGETQYF; cdr3_nt: TGTGCCAGCAGTGAAGCGGGTGGGGAGACCCAGTACTTC
d_call: .; v_call: TRBV20-1; cdr3_length: 11; j_call: TRBJ2-5; clone_size: few; cdr3_aa: CSATTPETQYF; cdr3_nt: TGCAGTGCTACAACCCCAGAGACCCAGTACTTC
d_call: TRBD1; v_call: TRBV30; cdr3_length: 14; j_call: TRBJ1-2; clone_size: .; cdr3_aa: CAWGAGTEHYGYTF; cdr3_nt: TGTGCCTGGGGGGCCGGGACAGAACACTATGGCTACACCTTC
d_call: .; v_call: TRBV27; cdr3_length: 17; j_call: TRBJ2-3; clone_size: .; cdr3_aa: CASSTYRGLDETQFRYF; cdr3_nt: TGTGCCAGCAGTACCTACAGGGGACTGGATGAGACGCAGTTTCGGTATTTT
d_call: .; v_call: TRBV29-1; cdr3_length: 14; j_call: TRBJ1-3; clone_size: .; cdr3_aa: CSVDELLSGNTIYF; cdr3_nt: TGCAGCGTTGATGAGCTCCTTTCTGGAAACACCATATATTTT
d_call: .; v_call: TRBV4-1; cdr3_length: 12; j_call: TRBJ2-1; clone_size: .; cdr3_aa: CASSQEGKEQFF; cdr3_nt: TGCGCCAGCAGCCAAGAGGGTAAAGAGCAGTTCTTC
d_call: TRBD1; v_call: TRBV25-1; cdr3_length: 15; j_call: TRBJ2-5; clone_size: .; cdr3_aa: CASSGGQGLQETQYF; cdr3_nt: TGTGCCAGCAGTGGAGGACAGGGGCTACAAGAGACCCAGTACTTC
d_call: .; v_call: TRBV27; cdr3_length: 17; j_call: TRBJ2-6; clone_size: .; cdr3_aa: CASSLGAPLSGANVLTF; cdr3_nt: TGTGCCAGCAGTTTGGGGGCTCCCCTCTCTGGGGCCAACGTCCTGACTTTC
d_call: TRBD1; v_call: TRBV2; cdr3_length: 15; j_call: TRBJ2-1; clone_size: .; cdr3_aa: CASSVDRGSYNEQFF; cdr3_nt: TGTGCCAGCAGTGTAGACAGGGGCTCCTACAATGAGCAGTTCTTC